The clone carrying this TCR beta chain has just one count. The antigen is unknown. The sample originates from a study of CD8+ T cells in alopecia areata. Regarding the study as a whole: It was less clear whether patients shared TCRs than it was in mice, possibly because of HLA. Scalp clonality decreased significantly with tofacitinib, and so did expanded CD8+ clones among the top 100. Especially in alopecia totalis/universalis, lesional scalp showed greater clonality than normal scalp did. One nonresponder makes the tie between baseline CD8+ expansion and response uncertain.

Treatment denoted: oral pan-JAK inhibitor, 5-10 mg twice daily. Once RNA had been extracted, it was reverse transcribed into cDNA to act as the sequencing template. Assay used: immunoSEQ multiplex PCR; TCRdb lists only in-frame clones, some missing. The sample includes 150,000 to 200,000 clones, 64% of them seen just once. The CDR3 loop spans 11 amino acids. Trimming removed 6 bases at V and 11 bases at J, with 16 bases between. Germline-derived CDR1 and CDR2 are SQVTM and ANQGSEA. The TCR was taken from a human donor with alopecia areata. Sequenced material: CD4+ T cells sorted from blood, taken around week 50, from a patient treated with tofacitinib. The chain links TRBV29-1 to TRBJ1-1, with D unresolved. CDR3 residues: CSVEEVETAFF. CDR3 bases: TGCAGCGTCGAGGAGGTCGAGACGGCTTTCTTT.